Detailed here is one T cell receptor beta chain. Antigen: not known. The CDR3 runs 15 residues. Trimming took 1 base from V and 3 from J; bases not matched to a gene: 4. CDR1 is SGHAT, CDR2 FQNNGV, per germline. This specimen comes from a study of shared clonotypes between healthy human individuals. Study findings and constraints: Expectations were that clonotype sharing among donors would be affected by sequencing depth.

As processed by the authors: Owing to the provision of junction-only sequences devoid of quality scores by immunoSEQ, filtering differed. The table came from immunoSEQ multiplex PCR; TCRdb's copy has only in-frame clones and leaves some out. D and trimming were read from the DNA, whereas the V and J calls and clone size are those reported in that table. The sample gives around 480,000 clones, about three quarters of which show up once; under 15% is in the top ten. Genomic DNA for unsorted samples, which was extracted with the QIAamp DNA Blood Mini kit, came from 85 million to 90 million PBMCs. The chain recombines TRBV11-2 with TRBJ2-7, with 9 bases matching TRBD1. Sequencing was performed on PBMCs. The receptor comes from a woman in her thirties or forties in good health. Some clones in this sample may be carry-over from other donors' samples. CDR3 residues: CASSLGSGQGYEQYF. CDR3 DNA: TGTGCCAGCAGCTTAGGGTCGGGACAGGGCTACGAGCAGTACTTC.